The next 23 T cell receptor beta chains were all read from a single sample in a study of cytomegalovirus exposure and HLA in healthy donors. With 60 Vbeta and 13 Jbeta primers, the PCR was carried out. Measured with immunoSEQ multiplex PCR; TCRdb has only the in-frame clones, and not every one. This repertoire shows some 120,000 clones, approximately 80% found once; its top ten account for around 0.24%. The material sequenced was PBMCs. The source of these receptors is a man aged 50 to 60 in good health and CMV-seronegative.

In DNA, the CDR3 is TGTGCCAGCAGGAGACTGACAGGGGAGGATCAGCCCCAGCATTTT. This encodes CASRRLTGEDQPQHF. The rearrangement links TRBV27 to TRBJ1-5; the match to TRBD1 covers 8 bases. Germline V gives CDR1 MNHEY, CDR2 SMNVEV (reference sequence). This CDR3 has 15 residues. Trimming removed 6 bases from V and 5 bases from J; junction bases left unmatched: 9.

This chain joins TRBV7-2 and TRBJ2-1, with D possibly TRBD1 on 6 matching bases. The V and J ends lost 3 bases and 8 bases respectively, with 11 bases between them. CDR1 is SGHTA and CDR2 is FQGNSA in the germline V gene. This CDR3 is 13 amino acids long. CDR3 DNA: TGTGCCAGCAGCTTGCCACAGGGCGATGAGCAGTTCTTC. It specifies CASSLPQGDEQFF.

This clone was detected a few times. V gene TRBV9 combines with J gene TRBJ2-1; D perhaps matches TRBD2 (6 bases). The CDR3 spans 14 residues. V was shortened by 4 bases and J by 4 bases, with 12 bases between the two germline ends. Germline V gene sequence: CDR1 SGDLS, CDR2 YYNGEE. The CDR3 is CASSFGTFYNEQFF. The CDR3 DNA is TGTGCCAGCAGCTTCGGGACTTTTTACAATGAGCAGTTCTTC.

The rearrangement links TRBV28 to TRBJ1-5; D possibly corresponds to TRBD1 (6 bases). Germline CDR1 and CDR2: MDHEN and SYDVKM. Trimming took 2 bases from V and 0 from J, leaving 11 bases between them. The CDR3 runs 16 residues. The CDR3 here is CASSLLGGASNQPQHF. The CDR3 DNA is TGTGCCAGCAGTTTACTGGGGGGGGCTAGCAATCAGCCCCAGCATTTT.

The V and J genes are TRBV15 and TRBJ1-2; TRBD1 agrees at 8 bases. Trimming at V came to 0 bases and at J to 8 bases, leaving 11 bases not matched to a gene. The V gene's germline CDR1 is LNHNV and CDR2 YYDKDF (reference sequence). The CDR3 has 16 amino acids. In DNA form, the CDR3 reads TGTGCCACCAGCAGAGAGGTCGGCAGGGGGCACGAGGGCTACACCTTC. It translates to CATSREVGRGHEGYTF.

V usage is TRBV6-5 and J usage is TRBJ1-2; 8 bases match TRBD1. Germline V CDR1 and CDR2: MNHEY, SVGAGI. V lost 6 bases, J lost 0 bases, and 6 bases stayed unmatched. This CDR3 comprises 15 residues. This CDR3 is CASSGDRGANYGYTF. In nucleotides, the CDR3 is TGTGCCAGCAGCGGCGACAGGGGAGCTAACTATGGCTACACCTTC.

The chain couples TRBV7-9 to TRBJ1-2; D is undetermined. CDR1 and CDR2 from the germline V gene are SEHNR and FQNEAQ (reference sequence). V lost 8 bases, J lost 3 bases, and 13 bases lay in between. CDR3 size: 13 residues. This chain's CDR3 is CASSSGKDYGYTF. As DNA, the CDR3 is TGTGCCAGCTCCTCCGGGAAGGACTATGGCTACACCTTC.

The V gene is TRBV11-1, the J gene TRBJ1-1, with 8 bases that match TRBD1. The length of the CDR3 is 15 residues. Germline V gene sequence: CDR1 SGHAT, CDR2 FQDESV (reference sequence). With 4 bases clipped from V and 4 bases from J, the junction kept 8 bases outside the gene matches. For the CDR3, the DNA is TGTGCCAGCAGCTCATGGACAGGGTCGGGCACTGAAGCTTTCTTT. Amino acid sequence: CASSSWTGSGTEAFF. Combining the CDR3 with reference TRBV11-1 and TRBJ1-1 gives the whole variable domain EAEVAQSPRYKITEKSQAVAFWCDPISGHATLYWYRQILGQGPELLVQFQDESVVDDSQLPKDRFSAERLKGVDSTLKIQPAELGDSAMYLCASSSWTGSGTEAFFGQGTRLTVV.

The rearrangement uses TRBV5-6 and TRBJ2-6; D remains ambiguous. The V end was cut by 0 bases, the J end by 0 bases, with 7 bases between. Germline V gives CDR1 SGHDT, CDR2 YYEEEE. The CDR3 has 16 amino acids. In DNA form, the CDR3 reads TGTGCCAGCAGCTTGGCCTTTAGCTCTGGGGCCAACGTCCTGACTTTC. Amino acids: CASSLAFSSGANVLTF.

The chain's CDR3 is CAWSTGLLDTQYF. The CDR3 DNA follows: TGTGCCTGGAGTACGGGACTCTTGGATACGCAGTATTTT. The rearrangement joins TRBV30 to TRBJ2-3; weak D call: TRBD2 (6 bases). CDR1 is GTSNPN and CDR2 is SVGIG in the germline V gene (reference sequence). Deletions cut 2 bases from V and 6 bases from J, with 12 bases between. The CDR3 contains 13 residues.

This clone was recorded only once. The chain has TRBV28 and TRBJ1-2, with 7 positions matching TRBD1. The length of the CDR3 is 16 residues. V trimming: 3 bases; J trimming: 3 bases; junction bases outside the gene matches: 10. Germline CDR1 and CDR2: MDHEN and SYDVKM. CDR3 sequence reads: CASSFRSGGKDYGYTF. The CDR3 DNA follows: TGTGCCAGCAGTTTTAGGTCAGGGGGTAAGGACTATGGCTACACCTTC.

The rearrangement joins TRBV5-4 to TRBJ2-1; TRBD2 is a possible D gene (6 bases). This CDR3 spans 14 amino acids. V dropped 3 bases and J dropped 5 bases, with 12 bases sitting between them. The germline V gene encodes CDR1 SGHNT and CDR2 YYREEE (reference sequence). CDR3 protein: CASSSWRLDNEQFF. CDR3 in DNA: TGTGCCAGCAGCTCCTGGAGACTAGACAATGAGCAGTTCTTC.

CDR3 loop: CASSELNANGKLFF. Here the CDR3 DNA reads TGTGCCAGCAGCGAGCTGAATGCGAACGGAAAACTGTTTTTT. V gene TRBV7-9 combines with J gene TRBJ1-4; D is undetermined. The ends were cut back, 5 bases at V and 10 bases at J, with 17 bases in the middle. The germline V gene has CDR1 SEHNR and CDR2 FQNEAQ (reference sequence). This CDR3 comprises 14 residues.

This clone was counted a few times. V usage is TRBV6-5 and J usage is TRBJ2-7, with D unclear. The germline gives CDR1 MNHEY, CDR2 SVGAGI. CDR3 length equals 11 residues. Deletions cut 6 bases from V and 3 bases from J, with 6 bases between. The CDR3 DNA reads TGTGCCAGCAGGGAGCTCTACGAGCAGTACTTC. Encoded protein: CASRELYEQYF.

The rearrangement joins TRBV7-9 to TRBJ2-7; D might be TRBD1 (6 bases). CDR3 length equals 13 residues. From germline, CDR1 is SEHNR and CDR2 FQNEAQ (reference sequence). The V gene lost 6 bases and the J gene lost 4 bases, with 13 bases spanning the gap. The CDR3 DNA follows: TGTGCCAGCAGTCCCAGGGGTAATTACGAGCAGTACTTC. Its translation: CASSPRGNYEQYF. The whole variable domain, filled in from reference TRBV7-9 and TRBJ2-7, reads DTGVSQNPRHKITKRGQNVTFRCDPISEHNRLYWYRQTLGQGPEFLTYFQNEAQLEKSRLLSDRFSAERPKGSFSTLEIQRTEQGDSAMYLCASSPRGNYEQYFGPGTRLTVT.

The chain recombines TRBV7-9 with TRBJ2-1; D possibly corresponds to TRBD1 (6 bases). Germline loops: CDR1 SEHNR, CDR2 FQNEAQ (reference sequence). The CDR3 covers 12 residues. The ends were cut back, 2 bases at V and 9 bases at J, with 8 bases in the middle. This CDR3 reads CASSLLGGEQFF. The CDR3, as DNA: TGTGCCAGCAGCTTACTAGGGGGTGAGCAGTTCTTC.

This clone was observed a few times. The chain is built from TRBV9 and TRBJ2-2; D is perhaps TRBD2 (5 bases). The CDR3 extends over 12 amino acids. V gave up 5 bases and J gave up 3 bases, with 5 bases separating them. Germline loops: CDR1 SGDLS, CDR2 YYNGEE. CDR3 in amino acids: CASRGDTGELFF. Here the CDR3 DNA reads TGTGCCAGCAGGGGAGACACCGGGGAGCTGTTTTTT.

The chain joins TRBV7-9 to TRBJ2-3; possible D gene TRBD2, 6 bases. Germline loops: CDR1 SEHNR, CDR2 FQNEAQ (reference sequence). There are 14 residues in the CDR3. V lost 1 base and J lost 6, with 11 bases in between. CDR3 sequence: CASSLVGREDTQYF. The CDR3 DNA sequence: TGTGCCAGCAGCTTAGTAGGTCGGGAGGATACGCAGTATTTT.

The chain employs TRBV29-1 and TRBJ2-4; TRBD1 matches at 8 bases. The CDR3 covers 15 residues. The germline V gene encodes CDR1 SQVTM and CDR2 ANQGSEA. V shed 6 bases and J 6 bases; nucleotides not matched to a gene: 13. The CDR3 is CSVNRPGQGRNIQYF. CDR3 in DNA: TGCAGCGTGAACCGCCCTGGACAGGGAAGAAACATTCAGTACTTC.

This clone occurred a few times. The chain has TRBV6-6 and TRBJ2-3; 7 nucleotides match TRBD2. J lost 0 bases, V lost 4 bases, and 4 bases had no gene match. This CDR3 region has 15 residues. Germline V lookup: CDR1 MNHNY, CDR2 SVGAGI (reference sequence). The CDR3, as DNA: TGTGCCAGCAGTTTTATAGCGGGTAGCACAGATACGCAGTATTTT. It encodes CASSFIAGSTDTQYF.

The chain is built from TRBV28 and TRBJ1-2; D call uncertain. Germline V gene lookup returns CDR1 MDHEN and CDR2 SYDVKM. The CDR3 covers 13 residues. V dropped 1 base and J dropped 6 bases, with 9 bases sitting between them. CDR3: CASSLSTWNGYTF. CDR3 bases: TGTGCCAGCAGTTTATCGACATGGAATGGCTACACCTTC.

The chain links TRBV5-1 to TRBJ1-3; D is unclear. V lost 4 bases, J lost 0 bases, and 11 bases lay in between. CDR3 length: 15 amino acids. Germline V gene sequence: CDR1 SGHRS, CDR2 YFSETQ. The CDR3 spells CASSPAPFSGNTIYF. The DNA of the CDR3 is TGCGCCAGCAGCCCAGCGCCGTTCTCTGGAAACACCATATATTTT.

This clone was counted once. The chain employs TRBV6-6 and TRBJ1-1, with D uncertain. V lost 7 bases and J 7 bases, leaving 25 bases between the germline ends. This CDR3 is 16 amino acids long. Per the germline V gene, CDR1 is MNHNY and CDR2 is SVGAGI (reference sequence). CDR3 loop: CASNPPIGSGLNEAFF. The CDR3 DNA follows: TGTGCCAGCAACCCACCGATAGGTTCAGGACTTAATGAAGCTTTCTTT.